Here is one TCR beta chain with its context. As yet, its antigen is unknown. This entry comes from a study of beta chain features in type 1 diabetes. Study-wide results and caveats: Comparison showed that naive, central memory and Treg TCRB repertoires appeared more similar among patients than among healthy donors.

The germline gives CDR1 KGHSH, CDR2 LQKENI. This CDR3 is built from 15 residues. V dropped 6 bases and J dropped 3 bases, with 17 bases sitting between them. Sequenced material consisted of expressed TCRB transcripts (all of the isolated RNA was reverse transcribed). Sequenced by immunoSEQ multiplex PCR; TCRdb stores in-frame clones only, minus some. The data contain about 350,000 clones, about 20% of them singletons. The clonotype comes from a woman aged 18-29 years in good health. The V gene is TRBV18, the J gene TRBJ1-1, with D possibly TRBD1 on 5 matching bases. Sequences were obtained from naive CD4+ T cells from blood. In DNA, the CDR3 is TGTGCCAGCTCTAGACGGTGGGGCACGGACACTGAAGCTTTCTTT. This translates into CASSRRWGTDTEAFF.